This T cell receptor (beta chain) was captured in a study of vaccination and CD4 T cells after COVID-19. Background on the study: Convalescent patients gave post-COVID blood a median approximately 100 days post-diagnosis, range 35 to 161. Cultures that served as controls received a CEFX pool, an HIV-1 Nef pool, or no peptide.

Once obtained from cultured CD4+ T cells, the DNA was sequenced using the Oncomine TCR Beta short-read assay. Scientists extracted genomic DNA from CD4+ T cells grown in culture. TCRdb processed the PCR reads anew with MiXCR; each CDR3 protein has one entry. The sample records 20,000 or so distinct CDR3 sequences, around 48% being singletons. As regards this clonotype: Its target is unknown.

CDR1 is LNHDA, CDR2 SQIVND, per germline (reference sequence). V was trimmed by 2 bases and J by 3 bases, leaving 10 bases between them. This CDR3 spans 14 amino acids. Study-level findings and limits: Spike mono-reactivity was found in 304 of the 307 vaccine-specific clones identified in convalescent patients.

Treatment meaning: roughly ten-day PBMC culture with coronavirus spike peptide pools or control peptides (ViraFEST assay). The V call is TRBV19, the J call TRBJ1-1; the D gene is possibly TRBD1 (5 bases). The sequenced sample was CD4+ T cells from blood, cultured in vitro, obtained after SARS-CoV-2 vaccination. The TCR was taken from a human donor who had recovered from COVID-19. The chain's CDR3 is CASSIWGLDTEAFF. The CDR3 region has the DNA TGTGCCAGTAGTATATGGGGACTTGACACTGAAGCTTTCTTT. Filled out from reference TRBV19 and TRBJ1-1, the complete variable domain reads DGGITQSPKYLFRKEGQNVTLSCEQNLNHDAMYWYRQDPGQGLRLIYYSQIVNDFQKGDIAEGYSVSREKKESFPLTVTSAQKNPTAFYLCASSIWGLDTEAFFGQGTRLTVV.